The clone carrying this T cell receptor (beta chain) was detected a few times. Its specificity is unknown. CDR3 length: 14 residues. Germline values: CDR1 SGHTA, CDR2 FQGNSA. Trimming cost V 5 bases and J 9 bases, with 17 bases left between them. The sample belongs to a study of CD8 T cells in ankylosing spondylitis. With molecular barcodes, quantitative 5'-RACE was used to make the TCR beta libraries. A single record per CDR3 protein comes from TCRdb applying MiXCR to the 5' RACE reads. The data hold fewer than 550,000 distinct CDR3 sequences, with 5.3% observed a single time. Study-level results: Disease-linked clones bore a CD8+ phenotype, appearing relatively rarely in peripheral blood. The clones that were linked to disease were reported to be significantly enriched in matched synovial fluid samples from ankylosing spondylitis patients. Characteristic of ankylosing spondylitis blood, it appeared, was a TCR beta motif comprising 7 to 9 highly homologous variants.

The chain couples TRBV7-2 to TRBJ2-1; D might be TRBD2 (5 bases). Sequencing input: blood, either unsorted or a sorted T cell fraction (not recorded which). The sequence derives from a male donor with ankylosing spondylitis. DNA of the CDR3: TGTGCCAGCAGCCCCGGTCGTCACGAGGGTGAGCAGTTCTTC. Translation gives CASSPGRHEGEQFF.